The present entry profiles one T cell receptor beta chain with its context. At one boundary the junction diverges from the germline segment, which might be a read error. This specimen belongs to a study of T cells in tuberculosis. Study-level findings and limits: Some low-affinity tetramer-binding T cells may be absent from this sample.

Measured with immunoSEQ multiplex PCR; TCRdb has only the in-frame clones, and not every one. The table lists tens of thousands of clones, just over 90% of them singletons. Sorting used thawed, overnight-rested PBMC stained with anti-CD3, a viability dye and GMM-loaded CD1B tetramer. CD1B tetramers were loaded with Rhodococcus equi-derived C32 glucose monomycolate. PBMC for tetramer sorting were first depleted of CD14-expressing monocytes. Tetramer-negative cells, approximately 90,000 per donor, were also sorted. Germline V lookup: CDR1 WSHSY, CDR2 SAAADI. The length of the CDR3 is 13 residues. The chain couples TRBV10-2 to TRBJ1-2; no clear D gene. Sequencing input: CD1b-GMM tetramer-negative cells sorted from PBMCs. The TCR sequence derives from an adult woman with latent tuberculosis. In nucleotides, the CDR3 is TGCGCCAGCAGTGAGTCGTTTCGGCAGAGCGTTCCTTTC. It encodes CASSESFRQSVPF.